This T cell receptor beta chain came from a study of T-cell reconstitution after alpha-beta-depleted transplantation in children. The V gene's germline CDR1 is ENHRY and CDR2 SYGVKD. Deletions cut 2 bases from V and 11 bases from J, with 10 bases between. The CDR3 has 12 amino acids. Library preparation (for TCRbeta) was performed with unique molecular identifiers. TCRdb re-derived calls from the PCR reads in MiXCR, one entry per CDR3 protein. The data contain around 680,000 distinct CDR3 sequences, approximately 17% of them seen just once; the ten biggest clones take up approximately 1%. The source material was PBMCs from the stem cell graft donor, sampled from the stem cell graft. The TCR originated in a human donor who donated a stem cell graft to a child with acute myeloid leukemia. The rearrangement joins TRBV10-3 to TRBJ1-5, with D hard to call. The CDR3 DNA sequence: TGTGCCATCAGTGAGGTGGACGGGGCCCAGCATTTT. This gives the protein CAISEVDGAQHF.